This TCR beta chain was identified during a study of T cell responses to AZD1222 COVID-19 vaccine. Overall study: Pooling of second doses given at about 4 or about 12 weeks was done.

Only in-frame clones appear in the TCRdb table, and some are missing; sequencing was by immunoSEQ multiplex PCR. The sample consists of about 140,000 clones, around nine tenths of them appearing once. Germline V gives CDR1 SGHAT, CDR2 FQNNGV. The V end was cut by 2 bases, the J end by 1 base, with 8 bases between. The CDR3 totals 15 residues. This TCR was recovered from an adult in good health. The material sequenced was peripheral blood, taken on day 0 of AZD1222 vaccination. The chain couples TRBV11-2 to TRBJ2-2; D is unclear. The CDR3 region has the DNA TGTGCCAGCAGCTTAACCAGGCAGAACACCGGGGAGCTGTTTTTT. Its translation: CASSLTRQNTGELFF.